The rows below give T cell receptor beta chains drawn from one sample of a study of regulatory T cells in long-lasting Graves disease. TCRdb used MiXCR to reprocess the multiplex PCR reads, holding one entry per CDR3 protein. The table has 400,000 to 500,000 distinct CDR3 sequences, 15% seen once. The same specimen was also included in a second study, on T cells in Graves' hyperthyroidism and ophthalmopathy.

Source: peripheral blood mononuclear cells (PBMCs), taken at new diagnosis, from a patient treated with antithyroid drugs. The origin of the receptors is a woman aged 40 to 49 with Graves disease. CDR3s include the opening cysteine and the closing phenylalanine or tryptophan. The D gene is left open where the match is weak. The listing skips clone size in some rows; elsewhere it reads once, few, many or a size class.

>NA|TRBJ2-2|NA|TRBV5-1
TGCGCCAGCAGCTTGGACCCATTTACCGGGGAGCTGTTTTTT
CASSLDPFTGELFF
>many|TRBJ2-5|NA|TRBV6-1
TGTGCCAGCAGAGGGGCAAGCCTTCAAGAGACCCAGTACTTC
CASRGASLQETQYF
>many|TRBJ2-7|NA|TRBV20-1
TGCAGTGCTAGAGAATCTGGGGCCTACGAGCAGTACTTC
CSARESGAYEQYF
>few|TRBJ1-1|NA|TRBV4-3
TGCGCCAGCAGCCAGTTAACAGGCACTGAAGCTTTCTTT
CASSQLTGTEAFF
>many|TRBJ1-4|NA|TRBV28
TGTGCCAGCAGTTTATCCTACACCGGGGGCTTTGGGTCGAAACTGTTTTTT
CASSLSYTGGFGSKLFF
>few|TRBJ2-6|TRBD1|TRBV7-9
TGTGCCAGCAGCGGGTGGACAGGGGGCGCTGGGGCCAACGTCCTGACTTTC
CASSGWTGGAGANVLTF
>few|TRBJ2-1|NA|TRBV6-1
TGTGCCGGTTGTGCAGGGGGGTCAACTGAGCAGTTCTTC
CAGCAGGSTEQFF
>NA|TRBJ2-7|TRBD1|TRBV20-1
TGCAGTGCTAGAGATGTGACAGGGTACGAGCAGTACTTC
CSARDVTGYEQYF
>NA|TRBJ1-2|NA|TRBV20-1
TGCAGTGCTAGAGATCCCGGGACTCGGTATGGCTACACCTTC
CSARDPGTRYGYTF
>few|TRBJ1-5|TRBD1|TRBV30
TGTGCCTGGAGTGTAGGAGGGGGCGATCAGCCCCAGCATTTT
CAWSVGGGDQPQHF
>NA|TRBJ2-5|TRBD1|TRBV11-2
TGTGCCAGCAGCGCGACAGGGGGGGTGGAGAGCCAGTACTTC
CASSATGGVESQYF
>many|TRBJ2-4|NA|TRBV20-1
TGCAGTGCTAAGGAGGGAAACATTCAGTACTTC
CSAKEGNIQYF
>NA|TRBJ1-1|NA|TRBV18
TGTGCCAGCTCACCACGCGAGGGCATGAACACTGAAGCTTTCTTT
CASSPREGMNTEAFF
>many|TRBJ2-5|TRBD2|TRBV29-1
TGCAGCGTTGAAGGGTGGATAGTAGCGGGAATCTGGGAGACCCAGTACTTC
CSVEGWIVAGIWETQYF
>NA|TRBJ2-3|TRBD2|TRBV20-1
TGCAGTGCTAGAGCATTGGGGCGGGAGGCCACAGATACGCAGTATTTT
CSARALGREATDTQYF